This T cell receptor beta chain was identified during a study of cytomegalovirus exposure and HLA in healthy donors. Study observations and caveats: Later analysis showed TCR association rates varying by HLA locus, highest for DRB1 and lowest for HLA-C.

Use of 60 Vbeta and 13 Jbeta primers characterized the PCR. Sequencing used immunoSEQ multiplex PCR; TCRdb keeps in-frame clones, though not all of them. This repertoire shows 120,000 or so clones, approximately 75% found once; its top ten account for 4.5% to 5%. To note about this clone: Its antigen is not known.

Trimming cost V 3 bases and J 4 bases, with 10 bases left between them. The CDR3 totals 13 residues. Germline values: CDR1 SGHTA, CDR2 FQGNSA. Sequenced sample: PBMCs. This sequence originates from a man between 50 and 59 years old in good health and CMV-seropositive. The genes are TRBV7-2 and TRBJ2-7; a weak D match, TRBD1 (6 bases). CDR3 sequence (DNA): TGTGCCAGCAGCTTCGGCAGGGGTTACGAGCAGTACTTC. Translation gives CASSFGRGYEQYF. Full variable domain (remainder filled in from reference TRBV7-2 and TRBJ2-7): GAGVSQSPSNKVTEKGKDVELRCDPISGHTALYWYRQSLGQGLEFLIYFQGNSAPDKSGLPSDRFSAERTGGSVSTLTIQRTQQEDSAVYLCASSFGRGYEQYFGPGTRLTVT.